Presented here are 9 T cell receptor beta chains from one specimen sequenced in a study of T-cell reconstitution after alpha-beta-depleted transplantation in children. It was with unique molecular identifiers that the TCRbeta library was prepared. Each CDR3 protein gets one entry after TCRdb re-called the PCR reads with MiXCR. The sample records around 450,000 distinct CDR3 sequences, roughly 44% being singletons. The starting material was PBMCs, obtained before TCRalphabeta/CD19-depleted stem cell transplant. The source of these receptors is a girl aged 2 to 9 with aplastic anemia, due to receive a stem cell transplant.

This chain connects TRBV7-8 to TRBJ1-5, with TRBD1 as a possible D gene (5 bases). V gave up 5 bases and J gave up 4 bases, with 15 bases separating them. The CDR3 has 15 amino acids. Germline V gene data show CDR1 as SGHVS and CDR2 as FQNEAQ. The CDR3 protein is CASSPMGTANQPQHF. The CDR3, as DNA: TGTGCCAGCAGCCCGATGGGGACGGCTAATCAGCCCCAGCATTTT.

This chain uses TRBV6-1 with TRBJ1-5, with 9 nucleotides matching TRBD1. Trimming at V came to 5 bases and at J to 1 base, leaving 12 bases not matched to a gene. CDR1 and CDR2 (germline): MNHNS, SASEGT. The CDR3 has 18 amino acids. For the CDR3, the DNA is TGTGCCAGCAGTACCCGGACAGGGGCCGGTGGGAGCAATCAGCCCCAGCATTTT. Translated, it gives CASSTRTGAGGSNQPQHF.

The chain links TRBV5-1 to TRBJ2-5, with D maybe TRBD1 (7 bases). Trimming took 0 bases from V and 4 from J, leaving 13 bases between them. The CDR3 covers 15 residues. The germline gives CDR1 SGHRS, CDR2 YFSETQ. Written as DNA, the CDR3 is TGCGCCAGCAGCTTGGCCGCGGAGGGGGCAGAGACCCAGTACTTC. Its translation: CASSLAAEGAETQYF.

The rearrangement joins TRBV20-1 to TRBJ1-2; D is ambiguous. The CDR3 has 13 amino acids. V was cut by 6 bases and J by 4 bases, with 15 bases left in between. Germline V gene lookup returns CDR1 DFQATT and CDR2 SNEGSKA (reference sequence). CDR3 amino acids: CSASEGTIYGYTF. The CDR3 region has the DNA TGCAGTGCCTCAGAGGGAACTATCTATGGCTACACCTTC.

The chain combines TRBV7-9 with TRBJ1-4, with D unclear. Germline CDR1 reads SEHNR; CDR2 reads FQNEAQ (reference sequence). This CDR3 comprises 15 residues. Trimming left V 0 bases short and J 5 bases short, with 10 bases between. CDR3 region: CASSLAPIWNEKLFF. The CDR3 nucleotides read TGTGCCAGCAGCTTAGCACCAATCTGGAATGAAAAACTGTTTTTT.

The chain couples TRBV2 to TRBJ2-6; D unclear. The CDR3 has 14 residues. Germline V gene data show CDR1 as SNHLY and CDR2 as FYNNEI. The V end lost 4 bases, the J end lost 2 bases, and 6 bases lay between the germline ends. This chain's CDR3 is CASSGQTGANVLTF. The CDR3 DNA sequence: TGTGCCAGCAGTGGGCAGACTGGGGCCAACGTCCTGACTTTC.

As regards this clonotype: At one end, the junction sequence differs from germline, possibly due to a read error. J is TRBJ2-5 and V is TRBV3-1, with 10 nucleotides matching TRBD2. The CDR3 is 17 residues long. In germline, CDR1 is LGHDT, CDR2 YNNKEL (reference sequence). CDR3 DNA: TGTGCCAGCAACCAACGGTCTAGCGGGAGAGGAAGAGAGACCCAGTACTTC. Amino acid sequence: CASNQRSSGRGRETQYF.

V and J are TRBV5-1 and TRBJ2-7; D uncertain. The CDR3 spans 14 residues. CDR1 and CDR2 (germline): SGHRS, YFSETQ. Trimming took off 0 bases at V and 5 bases at J, with 12 bases between the two ends. CDR3 region: CASSLEQPQDEQYF. CDR3 DNA sequence: TGCGCCAGCAGCTTGGAGCAGCCCCAAGACGAGCAGTACTTC.

This chain uses TRBV20-1 with TRBJ1-3; D may be TRBD1 (6 bases). Trimming took off 6 bases at V and 1 base at J, with 13 bases between the two ends. Per germline, CDR1 DFQATT and CDR2 SNEGSKA (reference sequence). The length of the CDR3 is 14 residues. Written as DNA, the CDR3 is TGCAGTGCCAGGAGACAGGCTTCTGGAAACACCATATATTTT. Its protein product is CSARRQASGNTIYF.